These T cell receptor beta chains were read from a single sample in a study of early T cells in non-severe SARS-CoV-2 infection. TCRdb re-analysed the 5' RACE reads in MiXCR, keeping a single row per CDR3 protein. The table records some 57,000 distinct CDR3 sequences, approximately 10% of them present only once. The sequenced sample was whole blood, obtained at baseline. Receptors were obtained from an adult who was a healthcare worker with PCR-confirmed SARS-CoV-2 infection or an uninfected control (not recorded which). Both conserved end residues are part of each CDR3. The D gene is left open where the match is weak. Some rows mark clone size as missing; the rest say once, few, many or name a class of expanded clone.

D gene: .
J gene: TRBJ2-5
V gene: TRBV14
clone size: many
CDR3 DNA: TGTGCCAGCAGCCCACAGGAGAAGCCGTACCAAGAGACCCAGTACTTC
CDR3 protein: CASSPQEKPYQETQYF

D gene: .
J gene: TRBJ1-1
V gene: TRBV3-1
clone size: .
CDR3 DNA: TGTGCCAGCAGCTTACTTCCTCGGGCTAACACTGAAGCTTTCTTT
CDR3 protein: CASSLLPRANTEAFF

D gene: .
J gene: TRBJ1-4
V gene: TRBV7-2
clone size: many
CDR3 DNA: TGTGCCAGCACCTCCTACAGGGATAATGAAAAACTGTTTTTT
CDR3 protein: CASTSYRDNEKLFF

D gene: .
J gene: TRBJ2-2
V gene: TRBV11-2
clone size: few
CDR3 DNA: TGTGCCAGCAGCTTAGTGGAACAGCGGCCGGGCACCGGGGAGCTGTTTTTT
CDR3 protein: CASSLVEQRPGTGELFF

D gene: .
J gene: TRBJ2-5
V gene: TRBV11-3
clone size: .
CDR3 DNA: TGTGCCAGCAGCCCTCGGTTGGGTATGCAAGAGACCCAGTACTTC
CDR3 protein: CASSPRLGMQETQYF

D gene: TRBD2
J gene: TRBJ2-2
V gene: TRBV11-2
clone size: many
CDR3 DNA: TGTGCCAGCACCCGACCCTACACTAGCGGGATGAACACCGGGGAGCTGTTTTTT
CDR3 protein: CASTRPYTSGMNTGELFF

D gene: .
J gene: TRBJ2-1
V gene: TRBV4-1
clone size: .
CDR3 DNA: TGCGCCAGCAGCCAAGTCGGAACGTACAGGGTCTACAATGAGCAGTTCTTC
CDR3 protein: CASSQVGTYRVYNEQFF

D gene: TRBD1
J gene: TRBJ1-1
V gene: TRBV7-2
clone size: .
CDR3 DNA: TGTGCCAGCAGCTCTTGGCACCAGGGGGCTGGCACTGAAGCTTTCTTT
CDR3 protein: CASSSWHQGAGTEAFF

D gene: TRBD2
J gene: TRBJ2-1
V gene: TRBV18
clone size: many
CDR3 DNA: TGTGCCAGCTCACCACCTAGCGGGGACTACAATGAGCAGTTCTTC
CDR3 protein: CASSPPSGDYNEQFF

D gene: .
J gene: TRBJ2-1
V gene: TRBV10-1
clone size: .
CDR3 DNA: TGCGCCAGCAGTGCGGCTGCGCGGGATGAGCAGTTCTTC
CDR3 protein: CASSAAARDEQFF

D gene: .
J gene: TRBJ2-1
V gene: TRBV7-9
clone size: .
CDR3 DNA: TGTGCCAGCAGCTGGATGCTGGTGGGTAGTGAGCAGTTCTTC
CDR3 protein: CASSWMLVGSEQFF

D gene: TRBD2
J gene: TRBJ2-3
V gene: TRBV4-2
clone size: few
CDR3 DNA: TGTGCCAGCAGCCACCCCGAGCGGGGGAGCACAGATACGCAGTATTTT
CDR3 protein: CASSHPERGSTDTQYF

D gene: .
J gene: TRBJ2-4
V gene: TRBV2
clone size: .
CDR3 DNA: TGTGCCAGCACCAGGGACATTCAGTACTTC
CDR3 protein: CASTRDIQYF

D gene: .
J gene: TRBJ1-3
V gene: TRBV12-3/TRBV12-4
clone size: .
CDR3 DNA: TGTGCCAGCAGCTCACTGCGGTGGAGGGGAGGAAACACCATATATTTT
CDR3 protein: CASSSLRWRGGNTIYF

D gene: .
J gene: TRBJ1-1
V gene: TRBV12-3/TRBV12-4
clone size: .
CDR3 DNA: TGTGCCAGCAGTTTAGGGCACCCATCTTTCTTT
CDR3 protein: CASSLGHPSFF

D gene: TRBD1
J gene: TRBJ2-7
V gene: TRBV7-8
clone size: many
CDR3 DNA: TGTGCCAGCAGCCCCCAGCTCGTAGTGTGGGGACAGGGTGCCTACGAGCAGTACTTC
CDR3 protein: CASSPQLVVWGQGAYEQYF

D gene: .
J gene: TRBJ1-2
V gene: TRBV7-9
clone size: few
CDR3 DNA: TGTGCCAGCAGCTTCTCTGACACCCTCCCCAACTATGGCTACACCTTC
CDR3 protein: CASSFSDTLPNYGYTF

D gene: .
J gene: TRBJ1-1
V gene: TRBV14
clone size: .
CDR3 DNA: TGTGCCAGCAGCCAAGATCGGAGGAACACTGAAGCTTTCTTT
CDR3 protein: CASSQDRRNTEAFF

D gene: .
J gene: TRBJ1-1
V gene: TRBV27
clone size: .
CDR3 DNA: TGTGCCAGCAGTTTACTTGCTTCGGCCAAGGGAACTGAAGCTTTCTTT
CDR3 protein: CASSLLASAKGTEAFF

D gene: .
J gene: TRBJ2-3
V gene: TRBV6-5
clone size: few
CDR3 DNA: TGTGCCAGCAGTTACTCGAGAAGCACAGATACGCAGTATTTT
CDR3 protein: CASSYSRSTDTQYF

D gene: .
J gene: TRBJ2-5
V gene: TRBV29-1
clone size: .
CDR3 DNA: TGCAGCGTTGACATCGGTTCGCAAGAGACCCAGTACTTC
CDR3 protein: CSVDIGSQETQYF

D gene: .
J gene: TRBJ1-2
V gene: TRBV18
clone size: .
CDR3 DNA: TGTGCCAGCTCAGACCCAGGGCGCTATGGCTACACCTTC
CDR3 protein: CASSDPGRYGYTF

D gene: .
J gene: TRBJ2-1
V gene: TRBV12-3/TRBV12-4
clone size: .
CDR3 DNA: TGTGCCAGCAGTTTGTTGGCGGGATCCAATGAGCAGTTCTTC
CDR3 protein: CASSLLAGSNEQFF

D gene: .
J gene: TRBJ2-1
V gene: TRBV18
clone size: many
CDR3 DNA: TGTGCCAGCTCACCAAGTGGGCGGATCAATGAGCAGTTCTTC
CDR3 protein: CASSPSGRINEQFF

D gene: TRBD1
J gene: TRBJ1-5
V gene: TRBV3-1
clone size: .
CDR3 DNA: TGTGCCAGCAGCCAGTGGGACAGACAGCCCCAGCATTTT
CDR3 protein: CASSQWDRQPQHF

D gene: .
J gene: TRBJ1-5
V gene: TRBV28
clone size: many
CDR3 DNA: TGTGCCAGCACGGAGGCATTAGACAATCAGCCCCAGCATTTT
CDR3 protein: CASTEALDNQPQHF

D gene: TRBD2
J gene: TRBJ2-5
V gene: TRBV3-1
clone size: .
CDR3 DNA: TGTGCCAGCAGCCGGGGAAGAACTAGCGGCCAAGAGACCCAGTACTTC
CDR3 protein: CASSRGRTSGQETQYF

D gene: .
J gene: TRBJ1-1
V gene: TRBV14
clone size: .
CDR3 DNA: TGTGCCAGCAGCCAAGTGGGCGGAGTGACTGAAGCTTTCTTT
CDR3 protein: CASSQVGGVTEAFF

D gene: TRBD1
J gene: TRBJ2-2
V gene: TRBV7-2
clone size: few
CDR3 DNA: TGTGCCAGCAGCTCGCGAGCCGGGACAGGGGCTTACACCGGGGAGCTGTTTTTT
CDR3 protein: CASSSRAGTGAYTGELFF

D gene: .
J gene: TRBJ1-5
V gene: TRBV11-2
clone size: many
CDR3 DNA: TGTGCCAGCAGCCGGACAGACTATCAGCCCCAGCATTTT
CDR3 protein: CASSRTDYQPQHF

D gene: .
J gene: TRBJ2-1
V gene: TRBV10-2
clone size: many
CDR3 DNA: TGCGCCAGCAGCGGACAGCTATACAATGAGCAGTTCTTC
CDR3 protein: CASSGQLYNEQFF

D gene: TRBD1
J gene: TRBJ2-1
V gene: TRBV19
clone size: .
CDR3 DNA: TGTGCCAGTAGGCCGGACAGGGGGCGGCAGCAGCAGTTCTTC
CDR3 protein: CASRPDRGRQQQFF

D gene: TRBD2
J gene: TRBJ2-1
V gene: TRBV29-1
clone size: .
CDR3 DNA: TGCAGCGTTCCCAAAGGGATACTAGCGCCACTCGGTGAGCAGTTCTTC
CDR3 protein: CSVPKGILAPLGEQFF

D gene: .
J gene: TRBJ1-2
V gene: TRBV29-1
clone size: many
CDR3 DNA: TGCAGCGTTGTGGGGTATGGCTACACCTTC
CDR3 protein: CSVVGYGYTF

D gene: .
J gene: TRBJ2-3
V gene: TRBV20-1
clone size: .
CDR3 DNA: TGCAGTGCTAGTAAGGACTACACAGATACGCAGTATTTT
CDR3 protein: CSASKDYTDTQYF

D gene: TRBD2
J gene: TRBJ2-2
V gene: TRBV30
clone size: many
CDR3 DNA: TGTGCCTGGTCTACGGGGGGCACCGGGGAGCTGTTTTTT
CDR3 protein: CAWSTGGTGELFF

D gene: TRBD2
J gene: TRBJ2-3
V gene: TRBV2
clone size: .
CDR3 DNA: TGTGCCAGCACTAGACTAGCGGGAGAATGGAGGCAGTATTTT
CDR3 protein: CASTRLAGEWRQYF

D gene: .
J gene: TRBJ2-1
V gene: TRBV20-1
clone size: many
CDR3 DNA: TGCAGTGCAAAGACAGGGAACGACGGGAGCAATGAGCAGTTCTTC
CDR3 protein: CSAKTGNDGSNEQFF

D gene: .
J gene: TRBJ2-7
V gene: TRBV7-8
clone size: many
CDR3 DNA: TGTGCCAGCAGCTTGGCCGGATCTGGGCAGTACTTC
CDR3 protein: CASSLAGSGQYF

D gene: TRBD2
J gene: TRBJ2-1
V gene: TRBV4-2
clone size: many
CDR3 DNA: TGTGCCAGCAGCCAAGATGGGGGAGGGCCACAACACTCCTACAATGAGCAGTTCTTC
CDR3 protein: CASSQDGGGPQHSYNEQFF

D gene: TRBD1
J gene: TRBJ2-7
V gene: TRBV19
clone size: few
CDR3 DNA: TGTGCCAGTAGTTTCGGACAGGCAGCCGGCTACGAGCAGTACTTC
CDR3 protein: CASSFGQAAGYEQYF

D gene: .
J gene: TRBJ1-3
V gene: TRBV7-2
clone size: few
CDR3 DNA: TGTGCCAGCAGCCCAGAGACCGCTAGCTCTGGAAACACCATATATTTT
CDR3 protein: CASSPETASSGNTIYF

D gene: .
J gene: TRBJ2-7
V gene: TRBV19
clone size: .
CDR3 DNA: TGTGCCAGTAGTACCGGCTTTTATTTGGGAACCTCCTACGAGCAGTACTTC
CDR3 protein: CASSTGFYLGTSYEQYF

D gene: .
J gene: TRBJ1-4
V gene: TRBV3-1
clone size: few
CDR3 DNA: TGTGCCAGCAGCCAAGAGCCCGAAGGTCATGAAAAACTGTTTTTT
CDR3 protein: CASSQEPEGHEKLFF

D gene: TRBD2
J gene: TRBJ2-7
V gene: TRBV11-2
clone size: few
CDR3 DNA: TGTGCCAGCAGCTTAGATAGCGGGGAGACCTACGAGCAGTACTTC
CDR3 protein: CASSLDSGETYEQYF

D gene: TRBD1
J gene: TRBJ1-4
V gene: TRBV12-3/TRBV12-4
clone size: .
CDR3 DNA: TGTGCCAGCAGTCCCGGGGACAGGGAAAAGGGAAAACTGTTTTTT
CDR3 protein: CASSPGDREKGKLFF

D gene: .
J gene: TRBJ2-1
V gene: TRBV7-2
clone size: many
CDR3 DNA: TGTGCCAGCAGCTCCTGGATCGGTGAGCAGTTCTTC
CDR3 protein: CASSSWIGEQFF

D gene: TRBD2
J gene: TRBJ2-2
V gene: TRBV11-2
clone size: few
CDR3 DNA: TGTGCCAGCAGTCGGACTAGCGGGAACACCGGGGAGCTGTTTTTT
CDR3 protein: CASSRTSGNTGELFF

D gene: TRBD2
J gene: TRBJ2-7
V gene: TRBV4-2
clone size: .
CDR3 DNA: TGTGCCAGCAGCCCAACTGGACTAGCGAGAGAGGACGAGCAGTACTTC
CDR3 protein: CASSPTGLAREDEQYF

D gene: TRBD2
J gene: TRBJ2-7
V gene: TRBV27
clone size: .
CDR3 DNA: TGTGCCAGCAGTCCCCGGGAGGACCATACCTACGAGCAGTACTTC
CDR3 protein: CASSPREDHTYEQYF

D gene: TRBD1
J gene: TRBJ1-5
V gene: TRBV2
clone size: .
CDR3 DNA: TGTGCCAGCAGTGATGTCGGACAGGGTGAACAGCCCCAGCATTTT
CDR3 protein: CASSDVGQGEQPQHF

D gene: .
J gene: TRBJ2-1
V gene: TRBV11-2
clone size: few
CDR3 DNA: TGTGCCAGCTCCCCGGCAATTGAGCAGTTCTTC
CDR3 protein: CASSPAIEQFF

D gene: .
J gene: TRBJ2-1
V gene: TRBV6-5
clone size: .
CDR3 DNA: TGTGCCAGCAGTTACGGGGAGGGGGTGCAGTTCTTC
CDR3 protein: CASSYGEGVQFF

D gene: .
J gene: TRBJ2-1
V gene: TRBV12-3/TRBV12-4
clone size: many
CDR3 DNA: TGTGCCAGCAGTTTTTCGTGGCCGAGTGACAATGAGCAGTTCTTC
CDR3 protein: CASSFSWPSDNEQFF

D gene: .
J gene: TRBJ1-3
V gene: TRBV9
clone size: many
CDR3 DNA: TGTGCCAGCAGCGGTGGGGCTAACACCATATATTTT
CDR3 protein: CASSGGANTIYF

D gene: TRBD1
J gene: TRBJ2-3
V gene: TRBV11-2
clone size: many
CDR3 DNA: TGTGCCAGCAGCTTAGGGACAGGGTCTACGCAGTATTTT
CDR3 protein: CASSLGTGSTQYF

D gene: .
J gene: TRBJ2-3
V gene: TRBV6-6
clone size: .
CDR3 DNA: TGTGCCAGCAGCTTTCCTGGGGGCACAGATACGCAGTATTTT
CDR3 protein: CASSFPGGTDTQYF

D gene: TRBD1
J gene: TRBJ2-1
V gene: TRBV7-7
clone size: many
CDR3 DNA: TGTGCTAGCAGCTTAGATGGGACAGCGGCGCAGTTCTTC
CDR3 protein: CASSLDGTAAQFF

D gene: TRBD1
J gene: TRBJ1-1
V gene: TRBV30
clone size: many
CDR3 DNA: TGTGCCTGGAGCCCGATACAGGGGATAGCTGAAGCTTTCTTT
CDR3 protein: CAWSPIQGIAEAFF

D gene: .
J gene: TRBJ1-1
V gene: TRBV7-3
clone size: once
CDR3 DNA: TGTGCCAGCAGCCCGCAGGGTTACACTGAAGCTTTCTTT
CDR3 protein: CASSPQGYTEAFF